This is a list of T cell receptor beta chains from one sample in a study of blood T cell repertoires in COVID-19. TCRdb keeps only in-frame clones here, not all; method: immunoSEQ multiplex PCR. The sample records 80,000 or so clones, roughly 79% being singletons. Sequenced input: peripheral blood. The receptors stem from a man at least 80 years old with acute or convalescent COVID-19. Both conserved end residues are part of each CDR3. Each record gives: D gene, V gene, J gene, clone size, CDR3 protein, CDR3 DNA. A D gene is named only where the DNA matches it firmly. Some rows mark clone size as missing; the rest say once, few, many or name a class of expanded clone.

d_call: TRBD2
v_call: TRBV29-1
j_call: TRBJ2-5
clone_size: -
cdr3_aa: CSVVLAGEGQETQYF
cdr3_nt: TGCAGCGTTGTCTTAGCGGGAGAGGGTCAAGAGACCCAGTACTTC

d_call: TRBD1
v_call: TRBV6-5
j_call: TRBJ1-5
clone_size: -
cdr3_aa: CASRETGVQPQHF
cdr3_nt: TGTGCCAGCAGAGAGACAGGGGTTCAGCCCCAGCATTTT

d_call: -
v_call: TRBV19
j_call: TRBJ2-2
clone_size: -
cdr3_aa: CASSIDTQPPYTGELFF
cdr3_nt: TGTGCCAGTAGTATAGACACACAACCCCCCTACACCGGGGAGCTGTTTTTT

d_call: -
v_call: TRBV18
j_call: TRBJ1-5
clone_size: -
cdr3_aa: CASSLQAGGNQPQHF
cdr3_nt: TGTGCCAGCTCACTTCAGGCGGGAGGCAATCAGCCCCAGCATTTT

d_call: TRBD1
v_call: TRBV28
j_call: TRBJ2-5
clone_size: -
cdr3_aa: CASSPIGTGGAETQYF
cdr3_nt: TGTGCCAGCAGCCCCATTGGGACAGGGGGCGCAGAGACCCAGTACTTC

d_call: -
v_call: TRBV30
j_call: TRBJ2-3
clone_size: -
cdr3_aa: CAWSVQRDTQYF
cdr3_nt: TGTGCCTGGAGTGTACAACGAGATACGCAGTATTTT

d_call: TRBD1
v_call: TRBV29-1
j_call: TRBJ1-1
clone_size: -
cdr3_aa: CSVGDRSGTEAFF
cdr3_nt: TGCAGCGTTGGGGACAGGAGTGGCACTGAAGCTTTCTTT

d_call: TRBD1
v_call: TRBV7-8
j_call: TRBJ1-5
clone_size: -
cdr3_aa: CASSLVGQGFWPQHF
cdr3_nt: TGTGCCAGCAGCTTAGTGGGACAGGGTTTTTGGCCCCAGCATTTT

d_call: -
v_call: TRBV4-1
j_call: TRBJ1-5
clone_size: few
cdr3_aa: CASSRLNSNQPQHF
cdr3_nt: TGCGCCAGCAGCCGCCTAAATAGCAATCAGCCCCAGCATTTT

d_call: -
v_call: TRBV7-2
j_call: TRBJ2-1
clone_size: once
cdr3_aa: CASSWGSGFNDEQFF
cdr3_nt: TGTGCCAGCAGCTGGGGCTCAGGGTTCAACGATGAGCAGTTCTTC

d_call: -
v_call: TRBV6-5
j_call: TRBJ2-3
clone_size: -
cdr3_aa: CASSQGRGDTQYF
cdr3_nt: TGTGCCAGCAGTCAGGGGAGGGGAGATACGCAGTATTTT

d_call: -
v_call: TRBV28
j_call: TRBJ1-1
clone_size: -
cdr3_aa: CASSYERGGDTEAFF
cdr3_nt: TGTGCCAGCAGTTACGAACGAGGGGGGGACACTGAAGCTTTCTTT

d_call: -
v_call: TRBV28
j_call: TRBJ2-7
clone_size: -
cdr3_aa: CASSYLPEAVQYF
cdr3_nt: TGTGCCAGCAGCTACTTACCGGAGGCGGTCCAGTACTTC

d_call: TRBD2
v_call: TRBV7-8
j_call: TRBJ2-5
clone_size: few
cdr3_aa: CASSSKNLPAGEGPGTQYF
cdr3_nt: TGTGCCAGCAGCTCCAAAAACCTCCCAGCGGGAGAGGGCCCCGGGACCCAGTACTTC

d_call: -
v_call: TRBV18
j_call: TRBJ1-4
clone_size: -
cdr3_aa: CASSLEGQRTEKLFF
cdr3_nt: TGTGCCAGCTCACTTGAGGGACAAAGGACCGAAAAACTGTTTTTT

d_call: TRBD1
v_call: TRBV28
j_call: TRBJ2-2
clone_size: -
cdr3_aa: CASSSDRGRDTGELFF
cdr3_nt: TGTGCCAGCAGTTCGGACAGGGGGAGGGACACCGGGGAGCTGTTTTTT

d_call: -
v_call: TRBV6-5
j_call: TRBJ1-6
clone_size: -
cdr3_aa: CASSWGRLSPLHF
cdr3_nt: TGTGCCAGCAGTTGGGGCAGACTCTCACCCCTCCACTTT

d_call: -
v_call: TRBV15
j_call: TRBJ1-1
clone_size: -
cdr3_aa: CATSPWEANTEAFF
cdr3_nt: TGTGCCACCAGCCCGTGGGAGGCGAACACTGAAGCTTTCTTT

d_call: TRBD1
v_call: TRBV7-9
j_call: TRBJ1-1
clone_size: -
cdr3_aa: CASRKPGQGAEAFF
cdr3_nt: TGTGCCAGCAGAAAACCGGGACAGGGGGCTGAAGCTTTCTTT

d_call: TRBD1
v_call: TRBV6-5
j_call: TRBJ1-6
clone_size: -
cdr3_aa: CASSFTDRGTSPLHF
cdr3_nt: TGTGCCAGCAGCTTCACCGACAGGGGAACCTCACCCCTCCACTTT

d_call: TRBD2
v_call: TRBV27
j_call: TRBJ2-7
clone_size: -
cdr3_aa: CASSLGLVGYEQYF
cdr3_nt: TGTGCCAGCAGTTTGGGACTAGTTGGCTACGAGCAGTACTTC

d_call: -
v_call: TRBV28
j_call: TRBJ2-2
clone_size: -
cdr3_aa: CASSLHGAVTGELFF
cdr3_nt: TGTGCCAGCAGTCTGCATGGGGCTGTCACCGGGGAGCTGTTTTTT

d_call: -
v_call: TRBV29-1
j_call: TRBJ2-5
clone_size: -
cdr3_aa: CSAFYPQETQYF
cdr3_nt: TGCAGCGCGTTCTACCCCCAAGAGACCCAGTACTTC

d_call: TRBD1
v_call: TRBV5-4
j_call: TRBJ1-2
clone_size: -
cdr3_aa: CASSLTGVHGYTF
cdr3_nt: TGTGCCAGCAGCTTAACAGGGGTCCATGGCTACACCTTC

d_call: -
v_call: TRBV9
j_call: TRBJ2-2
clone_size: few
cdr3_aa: CASSPRVNTGELFF
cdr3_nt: TGTGCCAGCAGCCCGAGGGTGAACACCGGGGAGCTGTTTTTT

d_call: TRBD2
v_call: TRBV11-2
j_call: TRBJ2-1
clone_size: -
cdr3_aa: CASSLVGPGLAGVYNEQFF
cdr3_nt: TGTGCCAGCAGCTTAGTGGGACCGGGACTAGCGGGGGTCTACAATGAGCAGTTCTTC

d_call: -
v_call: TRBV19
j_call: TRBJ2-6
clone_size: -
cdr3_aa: CASSVSVSGANVLTF
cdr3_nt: TGTGCCAGTAGTGTCTCCGTTTCTGGGGCCAACGTCCTGACTTTC

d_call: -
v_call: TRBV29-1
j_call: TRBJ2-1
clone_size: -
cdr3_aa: CSVESGLARYNEQFF
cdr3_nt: TGCAGCGTTGAAAGCGGCCTAGCCCGCTACAATGAGCAGTTCTTC

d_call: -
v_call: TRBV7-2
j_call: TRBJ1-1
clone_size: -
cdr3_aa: CASSLAQGGPEAFF
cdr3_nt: TGTGCCAGCAGCTTAGCTCAGGGTGGACCTGAAGCTTTCTTT

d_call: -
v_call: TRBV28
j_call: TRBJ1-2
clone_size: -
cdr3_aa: CASSLNRSGYTF
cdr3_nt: TGTGCCAGCAGTTTAAACAGGAGCGGCTACACCTTC

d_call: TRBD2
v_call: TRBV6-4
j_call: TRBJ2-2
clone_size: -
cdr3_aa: CANTCDWAGGSHTGELFF
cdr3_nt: TGTGCCAACACGTGCGACTGGGCGGGAGGGTCTCACACCGGGGAGCTGTTTTTT

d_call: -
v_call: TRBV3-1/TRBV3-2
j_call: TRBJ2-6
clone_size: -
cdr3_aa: CASSQATHSGANVLTF
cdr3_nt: TGTGCCAGCAGCCAAGCGACACACTCTGGGGCCAACGTCCTGACTTTC

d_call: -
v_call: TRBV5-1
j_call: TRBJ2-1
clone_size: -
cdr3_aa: CASSLVPGLGNEQFF
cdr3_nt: TGCGCCAGCAGCTTGGTTCCAGGGCTCGGGAATGAGCAGTTCTTC

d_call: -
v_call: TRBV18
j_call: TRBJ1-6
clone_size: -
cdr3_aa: CASSPRSSDNSPLHF
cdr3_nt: TGTGCCAGCTCTCCTAGGAGTTCCGATAATTCACCCCTCCACTTT

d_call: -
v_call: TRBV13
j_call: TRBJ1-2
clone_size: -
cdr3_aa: CASSREAYPNYGYTF
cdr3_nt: TGTGCCAGCAGCCGGGAAGCTTATCCAAACTATGGCTACACCTTC

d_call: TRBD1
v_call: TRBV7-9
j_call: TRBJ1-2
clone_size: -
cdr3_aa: CASSTTGDGYTF
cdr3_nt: TGTGCCAGCAGCACGACAGGGGACGGCTACACCTTC

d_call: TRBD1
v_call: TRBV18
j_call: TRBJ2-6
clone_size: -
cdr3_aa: CASSLQGSGANVLTF
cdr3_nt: TGTGCCAGCTCACTACAGGGGTCTGGGGCCAACGTCCTGACTTTC

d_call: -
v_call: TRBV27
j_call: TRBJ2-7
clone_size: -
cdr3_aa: CASSFYGKEREQYF
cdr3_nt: TGTGCCAGCAGTTTTTACGGGAAGGAACGAGAGCAGTACTTC

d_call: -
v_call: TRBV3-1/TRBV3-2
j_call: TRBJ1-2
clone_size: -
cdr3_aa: CASSQGGAGNYGYTF
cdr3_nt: TGTGCCAGCAGCCAAGGCGGGGCAGGGAACTATGGCTACACCTTC

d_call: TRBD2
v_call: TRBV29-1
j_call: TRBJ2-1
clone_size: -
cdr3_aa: CSVGLTSGPGGEQFF
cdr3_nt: TGCAGCGTTGGGCTGACTAGCGGCCCCGGCGGTGAGCAGTTCTTC

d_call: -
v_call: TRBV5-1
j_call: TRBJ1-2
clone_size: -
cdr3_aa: CASRETGEGGYGYTF
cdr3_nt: TGCGCCAGCAGGGAGACAGGCGAAGGGGGCTATGGCTACACCTTC

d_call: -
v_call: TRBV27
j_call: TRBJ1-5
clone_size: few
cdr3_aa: CASSLSQTGYSNQPQHF
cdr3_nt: TGTGCCAGCAGTTTATCTCAGACAGGTTATAGCAATCAGCCCCAGCATTTT

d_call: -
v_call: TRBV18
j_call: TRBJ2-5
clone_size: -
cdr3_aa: CASSPFAGETQYF
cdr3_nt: TGTGCCAGCTCACCGTTTGCGGGAGAGACCCAGTACTTC

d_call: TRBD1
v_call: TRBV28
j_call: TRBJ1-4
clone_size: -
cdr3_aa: CASISHRGQNEKLFF
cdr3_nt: TGTGCCAGCATTTCGCACAGGGGGCAGAATGAAAAACTGTTTTTT

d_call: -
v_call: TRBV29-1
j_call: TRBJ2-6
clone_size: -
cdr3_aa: CSAQTEVNSGANVLTF
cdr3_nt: TGCAGCGCCCAGACAGAGGTCAACTCTGGGGCCAACGTCCTGACTTTC

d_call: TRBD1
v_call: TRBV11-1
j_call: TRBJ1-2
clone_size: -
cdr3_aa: CASSFTGALDYGYTF
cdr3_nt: TGTGCCAGCAGCTTTACAGGGGCGTTGGACTATGGCTACACCTTC

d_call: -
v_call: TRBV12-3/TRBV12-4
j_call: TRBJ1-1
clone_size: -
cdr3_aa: CASSLSGHTEAFF
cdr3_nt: TGTGCCAGCAGTTTAAGCGGTCACACTGAAGCTTTCTTT

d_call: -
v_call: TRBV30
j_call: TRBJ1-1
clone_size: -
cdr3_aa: CAWNWGDTEAFF
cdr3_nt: TGTGCCTGGAATTGGGGGGACACTGAAGCTTTCTTT